This TCR beta chain comes out of a study of T cells after yellow fever vaccination (dated 2019 in TCRdb). Regarding the research as a whole: The SMART-Seq v4 Ultra Low Input RNA kit was used to prepare libraries from fractions with low cell numbers. To track T-cell clones before and after primary and booster YFV17D yellow fever vaccination, bulk TCR alpha and beta repertoires were sequenced longitudinally. Blood samples were taken at several timepoints before and after primary and secondary immunization, and bulk PBMC replicates and cell subsets were isolated. Two healthy male donors made up the cohort, one aged 18 to 30 years and the other aged 30 to 40 years. General conclusions and limits of the study: The secondary T-cell response was weaker than the primary response but faster, peaking on day 5 instead of day 15. A small fraction of clonotypes appeared in both the CD4 and CD8 compartments, likely as a result of convergent recombination. Only a couple of donors were included in the study, so the extent to which the findings can be generalized is limited. After the booster, most clones that had expanded after primary vaccination were detected again (almost 97% of CD4 and around nine tenths of CD8), suggesting broad maintenance of memory. Because abundant contaminating clonotypes from the bulk population could be contained in FACS-sorted repertoires, computational filtering was required.

In the paper's terms, the treatment or condition label means: live attenuated yellow fever vaccine strain. At each blood-draw timepoint, two biological replicates of bulk PBMCs were obtained. A standard Ficoll-Paque protocol was used to isolate PBMCs from peripheral blood. RNA was extracted with TriZol from bulk PBMCs, CD4 and CD8 fractions, and dextramer-positive and dextramer-negative fractions. Sequencer: Illumina NovaSeq 6000. TCR cDNA was synthesized by 5'RACE template switching, which introduced a universal primer site and unique molecular identifiers. Priming of cDNA synthesis was performed from both the TCR alpha and TCR beta constant segments. Library amplification used two PCR steps, and the second PCR step added sample barcodes and sequencing adapters. Sequencing of libraries was done on Illumina HiSeq 2500 (2x100 bp) or NovaSeq (2x150 bp). The source study handled its data this way. MIGEC handled demultiplexing of reads and collapsing into UMI consensus sequences, while MiXCR performed V(D)J alignment. Clonotypes responding to the vaccine were identified with edgeR on replicate PBMC samples, with the criteria of FDR below 0.01 and a log2 fold change above 5 up to day 15. Each bulk clonotype received a CD4 or CD8 identity based on whether the sequenced CD4 or CD8 repertoire contained that clonotype at higher abundance. TCRdb itself trimmed the public reads at Q25 with fastp, ran MiXCR and retained productive beta chains. Every CDR3 protein is listed once, alongside the most common genes and DNA of its rows. The V and J calls and clone size are TCRdb's, not the authors'. For this sample the table gives a few hundred thousand distinct CDR3 sequences, of which roughly 4.3% were detected only once. Around 19% of the sample rests with the top ten.

The V end gives up 6 bases and the J end 4 bases, leaving 3 bases in the junction not matched to a gene. The CDR3 sequence holds 13 residues, the cysteine and phenylalanine included. The entry retains the CDR3 DNA only, 39 bases that are in frame from base 1. In the germline V gene, CDR1 corresponds to MNHEY and CDR2 to SVGEGT. This clonotype occurred many times. Its antigen specificity is not known. Base qualities are not at hand, and no much larger clone is one base apart. Recombination joined TRBV6-2 or TRBV6-3 with TRBJ2-5, with 9 middle bases fitting TRBD2. The TCR was taken from a man younger than 35 who received the YFV17D yellow fever vaccine. Material: PBMCs, obtained 15 days after the yellow fever booster vaccination. In nucleotide form, the sequence is TGTGCCAGCAGGACTAGCGGCGCAGAGACCCAGTACTTC. Translation gives CASRTSGAETQYF.